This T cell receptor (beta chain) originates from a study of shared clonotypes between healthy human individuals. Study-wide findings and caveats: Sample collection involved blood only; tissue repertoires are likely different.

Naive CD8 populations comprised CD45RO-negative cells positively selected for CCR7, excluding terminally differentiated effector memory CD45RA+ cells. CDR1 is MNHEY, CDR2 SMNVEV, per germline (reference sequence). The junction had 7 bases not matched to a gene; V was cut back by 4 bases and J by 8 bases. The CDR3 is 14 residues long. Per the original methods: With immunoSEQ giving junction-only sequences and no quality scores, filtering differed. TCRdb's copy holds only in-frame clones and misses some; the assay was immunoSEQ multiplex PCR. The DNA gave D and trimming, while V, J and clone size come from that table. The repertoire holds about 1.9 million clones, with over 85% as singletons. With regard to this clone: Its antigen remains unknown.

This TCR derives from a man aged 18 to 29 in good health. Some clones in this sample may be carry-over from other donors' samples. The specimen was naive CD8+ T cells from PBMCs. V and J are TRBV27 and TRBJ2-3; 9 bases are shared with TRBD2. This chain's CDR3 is CASSSGTSLSTQYF. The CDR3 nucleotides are TGTGCCAGCAGTTCCGGGACTAGCTTGAGTACGCAGTATTTT.